The 29 T cell receptor beta chains given below trace back to one sample, sequenced in a study of blood T cell repertoires in COVID-19 (dated by TCRdb to about 2020). The library was obtained by the immunoSEQ multiplex PCR assay. TCRdb mirrors the immuneACCESS table, restricted to in-frame sequences. Some clones are absent from its copies; in checked studies, under half trace to an unresolved V gene, and the reason for the others is unknown. The sample table holds about 76,000 clones, of which 70% to 90% were seen once. The ten largest clones take up about 10% of the sample. The sample comprised peripheral blood. The receptors here all came from a man in his 60s with COVID-19, enrolled during active disease.

The chain combines TRBV27 with TRBJ2-7; the match to TRBD1 covers 11 bases. The trim removed 5 bases at V and 7 bases at J, leaving 7 bases unmatched. Germline CDR1 and CDR2: MNHEY and SMNVEV (reference sequence). This CDR3 is built from 14 residues. CDR3: CASSPGQGAGEQYF. The DNA for the CDR3 is TGTGCCAGCAGTCCCGGACAGGGGGCGGGAGAGCAGTACTTC.

The chain links TRBV24-1 to TRBJ2-1; tentative D call: TRBD2 (6 bases). Germline CDR1 reads KGHDR; CDR2 reads SFDVKD. The CDR3 is 14 residues long. With 4 bases removed from V and 6 bases from J, the gap between germline ends came to 12 bases. The CDR3 nucleotides are TGTGCCACCAGTGACCCGACTAGACCCAATGAGCAGTTCTTC. This translates into CATSDPTRPNEQFF.

CDR3 sequence: CASSVAGESDTQYF. The CDR3 DNA is TGTGCCAGCAGTGTTGCAGGGGAGTCCGATACGCAGTATTTT. V gene TRBV6-4 combines with J gene TRBJ2-3, with a possible D match to TRBD1 (6 bases). The germline CDR1 and CDR2 sequences are MRHNA and SNTAGT. The V end lost 4 bases, the J end lost 6 bases, and 14 bases lay between the germline ends. The CDR3 extends over 14 amino acids.

This chain uses TRBV19 with TRBJ1-4, with a weak D call TRBD1 (6 bases). The CDR3 length is 15 residues. V dropped 5 bases and J dropped 7 bases, with 17 bases sitting between them. Germline CDR1 LNHDA, CDR2 SQIVND (reference sequence). The CDR3 DNA reads TGTGCCAGTAGTCTGATGTGGGGGCCAGGTGAAAAACTGTTTTTT. It specifies CASSLMWGPGEKLFF.

The J gene is TRBJ1-1, the V gene TRBV7-9; a possible D gene is TRBD1 (5 bases). The CDR3 is 14 residues long. CDR1 is SEHNR and CDR2 is FQNEAQ in the germline V gene (reference sequence). V shed 1 base and J shed 3 bases, with 9 bases lying between them. CDR3 amino acids: CASSLEGKYTEAFF. CDR3 bases: TGTGCCAGCAGCTTAGAGGGGAAGTACACTGAAGCTTTCTTT.

The chain combines TRBV10-3 with TRBJ2-7; 7 nucleotides line up with TRBD1. The germline gives CDR1 ENHRY, CDR2 SYGVKD. The length of the CDR3 is 16 residues. V lost 0 bases, J lost 3 bases, and 8 bases stayed unmatched. The CDR3 here is CAISESLAGGNYEQYF. As DNA, the CDR3 is TGTGCCATCAGTGAGTCGCTAGCAGGGGGAAACTACGAGCAGTACTTC.

The V gene is TRBV5-1, the J gene TRBJ2-3, with 11 bases matching TRBD2. Germline values: CDR1 SGHRS, CDR2 YFSETQ. V shed 2 bases, J shed 4 bases, and the junction held 3 bases outside the gene matches. The CDR3 is 15 residues long. For the CDR3, the DNA is TGCGCCAGCAGCTTTTTAGCGGGGGGGCCAGATACGCAGTATTTT. Encoded protein: CASSFLAGGPDTQYF.

The gene calls are TRBV19 and TRBJ1-1; 11 bases align to TRBD1. With V trimmed by 7 bases and J by 11 bases, 6 bases remained unmatched. Germline loops: CDR1 LNHDA, CDR2 SQIVND (reference sequence). CDR3 length equals 12 residues. The CDR3 here is CASTDRGLVAFF. For the CDR3, the DNA is TGTGCCAGTACGGACAGGGGGCTTGTTGCTTTCTTT. Full variable domain (rest looked up from reference TRBV19 and TRBJ1-1): DGGITQSPKYLFRKEGQNVTLSCEQNLNHDAMYWYRQDPGQGLRLIYYSQIVNDFQKGDIAEGYSVSREKKESFPLTVTSAQKNPTAFYLCASTDRGLVAFFGQGTRLTVV.

J is TRBJ2-3 and V is TRBV3-1 (or the pseudogene TRBV3-2), with D unresolved. CDR1 is LGHDT and CDR2 is YNNKEL in the germline V gene (reference sequence). Between the trimmed V and J ends, which lost 7 bases and 4 bases, there was a span of 12 bases. CDR3 size: 13 residues. CDR3 residues: CASNTASADTQYF. The CDR3 nucleotides are TGTGCCAGCAACACCGCCAGCGCAGATACGCAGTATTTT.

The rearrangement joins TRBV5-1 to TRBJ2-7, with TRBD2 identical over 12 bases. V lost 4 bases to trimming and J lost 2 bases; unmatched junction nucleotides: 7. The CDR3 is 16 residues long. Germline V gives CDR1 SGHRS, CDR2 YFSETQ. CDR3 bases: TGCGCCAGCAGCATCAGACTAGCGGGAGCCACCTACGAGCAGTACTTC. It is translated as CASSIRLAGATYEQYF.

The V call is TRBV5-1, the J call TRBJ1-3, with 9 bases fitting TRBD1. The trim removed 0 bases at V and 7 bases at J, leaving 2 bases unmatched. The CDR3 is made up of 14 amino acids. Germline CDR1 and CDR2: SGHRS and YFSETQ. The chain's CDR3 is CASSLGDRGNTIYF. The CDR3 DNA follows: TGCGCCAGCAGCTTGGGCGACAGGGGGAACACCATATATTTT.

This clone was seen only once. The chain is built from TRBV2 and TRBJ2-5; D ambiguous. Between the trimmed V and J ends, which lost 5 bases and 5 bases, there was a span of 15 bases. CDR1 is SNHLY, CDR2 FYNNEI, per germline. The CDR3 spans 14 residues. CDR3 bases: TGTGCCAGCAGTCAAACCGTCCCAGCGGAGACCCAGTACTTC. Its translation: CASSQTVPAETQYF.

This clone was recorded once. This chain connects TRBV9 to TRBJ1-1; the D gene is possibly TRBD1 (5 bases). CDR3 length equals 13 residues. Deletions cut 4 bases from V and 4 bases from J, with 11 bases between. Germline CDR1 reads SGDLS; CDR2 reads YYNGEE. DNA of the CDR3: TGTGCCAGCAGCCCGCAGGGCCCCACTGAAGCTTTCTTT. It yields the protein CASSPQGPTEAFF.

The chain carries TRBV27 and TRBJ1-2, with 8 bases matching TRBD1. Unmatched junction bases numbered 19, after V lost 10 bases and J lost 6 bases. The germline V gene encodes CDR1 MNHEY and CDR2 SMNVEV (reference sequence). The CDR3 contains 16 residues. This CDR3 reads CATHRTGMGRGDGYTF. CDR3 nucleotide sequence: TGTGCCACCCACAGGACAGGGATGGGTCGAGGGGATGGCTACACCTTC.

The rearrangement joins TRBV7-6 to TRBJ1-3, with D possibly TRBD1 on 6 matching bases. The CDR3 has 18 amino acids. Trimming cost V 2 bases and J 0 bases, with 17 bases left between them. CDR1 is SGHVS and CDR2 is FNYEAQ in the germline V gene. Here the CDR3 reads CASSLLGGGQSSGNTIYF. CDR3 DNA: TGTGCCAGCAGCTTATTAGGGGGGGGCCAGTCCTCTGGAAACACCATATATTTT.

The gene calls are TRBV7-9 and TRBJ2-7; 8 nucleotides line up with TRBD2. This CDR3 is 15 amino acids long. Looked up from germline, CDR1 is SEHNR and CDR2 is FQNEAQ (reference sequence). J lost 7 bases, V lost 7 bases, and 15 bases had no gene match. Here the CDR3 DNA reads TGTGCCAGCACTTTTATCCGGGCGGGAGGAGGTGAGCAGTACTTC. Encoded protein: CASTFIRAGGGEQYF. Full variable domain (remainder filled in from reference TRBV7-9 and TRBJ2-7): DTGVSQNPRHKITKRGQNVTFRCDPISEHNRLYWYRQTLGQGPEFLTYFQNEAQLEKSRLLSDRFSAERPKGSFSTLEIQRTEQGDSAMYLCASTFIRAGGGEQYFGPGTRLTVT.

The rearrangement uses TRBV6-6 and TRBJ1-6; 7 bases agree with TRBD1. This CDR3 region has 14 residues. Germline values: CDR1 MNHNY, CDR2 SVGAGI (reference sequence). Trimming took 5 bases from V and 7 from J; bases not matched to a gene: 5. CDR3 DNA: TGTGCCAGCAGTCTCCGGGACAGAAATTCACCCCTCCACTTT. It is translated as CASSLRDRNSPLHF.

The chain combines TRBV12-3 or TRBV12-4 with TRBJ2-7; D is possibly TRBD1 (6 bases). V was pared by 7 bases and J by 4 bases, with 14 bases between. The CDR3 has 13 amino acids. CDR3 residues: CASTLQGWYEQYF. Written as DNA, the CDR3 is TGTGCCAGCACCTTACAGGGTTGGTACGAGCAGTACTTC.

The chain employs TRBV29-1 and TRBJ2-3, with D possibly matching TRBD2 (6 bases). The V and J ends lost 3 bases and 1 base respectively, with 11 bases between them. The CDR3 sequence is 14 residues long. The germline CDR1 and CDR2 sequences are SQVTM and ANQGSEA. The CDR3 sequence: CSVEGGVGTDTQYF. CDR3 nucleotides: TGCAGCGTTGAGGGGGGAGTAGGCACAGATACGCAGTATTTT.

This clone showed up just once. The rearrangement uses TRBV6-5 and TRBJ1-6; tentative D call: TRBD1 (5 bases). V was trimmed by 5 bases and J by 10 bases, leaving 15 bases between them. The CDR3 is 14 amino acids. From germline, CDR1 is MNHEY and CDR2 SVGAGI. The CDR3 region is CASSRGEVESPLHF. CDR3 nucleotides: TGTGCCAGCAGTCGGGGGGAGGTGGAATCACCCCTCCACTTT.

The CDR3 sequence: CATSDAGITYEQYF. CDR3 bases: TGTGCCACCAGTGATGCCGGGATAACCTACGAGCAGTACTTC. The genes are TRBV24-1 and TRBJ2-7; a possible D gene is TRBD2 (5 bases). Germline-derived CDR1 and CDR2 are KGHDR and SFDVKD. The V end lost 3 bases, the J end lost 2 bases, and 10 bases lay between the germline ends. The CDR3 sequence is 14 residues long.

CDR3 nucleotides: TGTGCCAGCAGCTTCGGGACAGGGGCCCCTGAAGCTTTCTTT. It encodes CASSFGTGAPEAFF. V gene TRBV7-2 combines with J gene TRBJ1-1; 10 bases line up with TRBD1. After removal of 3 bases from V and 6 bases from J, the junction contained 4 bases not matched to a gene. The CDR3 consists of 14 residues. Germline CDR1 and CDR2: SGHTA and FQGNSA. The full variable domain, its missing parts supplied by reference TRBV7-2 and TRBJ1-1, is GAGVSQSPSNKVTEKGKDVELRCDPISGHTALYWYRQSLGQGLEFLIYFQGNSAPDKSGLPSDRFSAERTGGSVSTLTIQRTQQEDSAVYLCASSFGTGAPEAFFGQGTRLTVV.

The V and J genes are TRBV24-1 and TRBJ1-2; D is ambiguous. In germline, CDR1 is KGHDR, CDR2 SFDVKD. V lost 4 bases and J lost 3, with 11 bases in between. This CDR3 comprises 14 residues. CDR3 sequence reads: CATSDPRGDYGYTF. The CDR3 nucleotides are TGTGCCACCAGTGACCCTCGGGGAGACTATGGCTACACCTTC.

V gene TRBV30 combines with J gene TRBJ1-5, with TRBD1 matching over 11 bases. The CDR3 spans 14 residues. Trimming cost V 4 bases and J 5 bases; bases outside gene matches: 4. CDR1 is GTSNPN, CDR2 SVGIG, per germline (reference sequence). Here the CDR3 reads CAWTGTGGDQPQHF. The DNA of the CDR3 is TGTGCCTGGACCGGGACAGGGGGTGATCAGCCCCAGCATTTT.

This chain joins TRBV27 and TRBJ2-4; D is possibly TRBD2 (6 bases). Germline CDR1 and CDR2: MNHEY and SMNVEV (reference sequence). V was clipped by 7 bases and J by 9 bases, with 19 bases between them. There are 14 residues in the CDR3. CDR3 in amino acids: CASTKDYQWGIQYF. The DNA for the CDR3 is TGTGCCAGCACTAAGGACTACCAGTGGGGCATTCAGTACTTC.

This chain uses TRBV5-1 with TRBJ1-6; 9 positions match TRBD1. V gave up 7 bases and J gave up 4 bases; unmatched junction bases: 6. Germline assignment: CDR1 SGHRS and CDR2 YFSETQ. The CDR3 is 15 amino acids. The CDR3 region has the DNA TGCGCCAGCCGATCAGGGACAGGGTATAATTCACCCCTCCACTTT. Encoded protein: CASRSGTGYNSPLHF. The whole variable domain, filled in from reference TRBV5-1 and TRBJ1-6, reads KAGVTQTPRYLIKTRGQQVTLSCSPISGHRSVSWYQQTPGQGLQFLFEYFSETQRNKGNFPGRFSGRQFSNSRSEMNVSTLELGDSALYLCASRSGTGYNSPLHFGNGTRLTVT.

The chain links TRBV5-4 to TRBJ2-1; D is uncertain. Trimming removed 4 bases at V and 4 bases at J, with 18 bases between. Germline CDR1 is SGHNT and CDR2 is YYREEE (reference sequence). The CDR3 sequence is 16 residues long. The CDR3 here is CASSLAERTIYNEQFF. CDR3 bases: TGTGCCAGCAGCCTTGCGGAGCGAACTATATACAATGAGCAGTTCTTC.

This clone was seen only once. The genes are TRBV28 and TRBJ1-1; TRBD1 matches 9 bases. Germline V lookup: CDR1 MDHEN, CDR2 SYDVKM. The CDR3 contains 15 residues. With V trimmed by 3 bases and J by 3 bases, 5 bases remained unmatched. The CDR3 sequence is CASSFTGGGDTEAFF. As DNA, the CDR3 is TGTGCCAGCAGTTTTACAGGGGGCGGTGACACTGAAGCTTTCTTT.

The J gene is TRBJ2-1, the V gene TRBV5-1, with D perhaps TRBD1 (6 bases). The CDR3 consists of 15 residues. Germline lookup yields CDR1 SGHRS and CDR2 YFSETQ. V was shortened by 4 bases and J by 9 bases, with 20 bases between the two germline ends. The CDR3 DNA sequence: TGCGCCAGCAGCCGGCAAAACCAACAGGGTAGTGAGCAGTTCTTC. Residues: CASSRQNQQGSEQFF.